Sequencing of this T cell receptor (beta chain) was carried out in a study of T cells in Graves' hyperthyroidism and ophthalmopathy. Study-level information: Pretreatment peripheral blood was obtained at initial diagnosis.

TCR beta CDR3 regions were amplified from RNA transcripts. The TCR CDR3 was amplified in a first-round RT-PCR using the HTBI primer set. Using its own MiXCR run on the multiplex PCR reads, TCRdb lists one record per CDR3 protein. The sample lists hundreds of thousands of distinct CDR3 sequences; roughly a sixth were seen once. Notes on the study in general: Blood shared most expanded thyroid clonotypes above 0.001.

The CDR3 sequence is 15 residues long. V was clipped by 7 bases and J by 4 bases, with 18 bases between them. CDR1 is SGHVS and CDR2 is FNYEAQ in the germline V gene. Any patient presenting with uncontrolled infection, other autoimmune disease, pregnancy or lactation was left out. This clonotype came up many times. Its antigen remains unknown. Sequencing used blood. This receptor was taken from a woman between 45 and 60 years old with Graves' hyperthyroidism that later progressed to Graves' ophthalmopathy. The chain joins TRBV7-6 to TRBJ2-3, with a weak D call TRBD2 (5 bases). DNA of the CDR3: TGTGCCAGCACCAAGGACTCCCTCGGGGCAGATACGCAGTATTTT. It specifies CASTKDSLGADTQYF.